This TCR beta chain was profiled in a study of naive and memory T cell subsets. TCR cDNA received a 3' ligated oligonucleotide that carried a UMI. Reverse transcription used DNase-treated unsorted total RNA, aiming for roughly 1 to 1000 ng. At least ten counts were recorded for this clonotype. Germline V gene data show CDR1 as ENHRY and CDR2 as SYGVKD. This CDR3 has 14 amino acids. Trimming took 7 bases from V and 7 from J, leaving 19 bases between them. The SP2 primer and nested alpha and beta constant region primers amplified ligated cDNA in four rounds. Blood and skin TCR RNA was reverse transcribed with alpha and beta constant primers. TCRdb redid the calling of the 5' RACE reads with MiXCR, one entry per CDR3 protein. The data contain about 48,000 distinct CDR3 sequences, around 4.7% of them singletons.

This receptor was obtained from a female donor in good health. The rearrangement uses TRBV10-3 and TRBJ1-1, with D tentatively TRBD1 (6 bases). The CDR3 region has the DNA TGTGCCATCAAGGCCACCGGGACAAGAATTGAAGCTTTCTTT. It translates to CAIKATGTRIEAFF.